This TCR beta chain was retrieved from a study of regulatory T cells in long-lasting Graves disease. This clonotype has a single count. Antigen: not known. This CDR3 has 15 amino acids. Trimming took 5 bases from V and 1 from J; bases not matched to a gene: 7. Germline values: CDR1 SGHRS, CDR2 YFSETQ. Researchers made TCR beta libraries by using iRepertoire HTBI primers and running Arm-PCR on CDR3 regions. TCRdb re-called the multiplex PCR reads with MiXCR, one entry per CDR3 protein. The table has 650,000 to 700,000 distinct CDR3 sequences, 25% to 35% seen once. Study findings and constraints: Persistent patients shared more public clonotypes (approximately 2,500) than new patients (more than 900). With persistent disease, TRBV28, TRBJ1-2 and TRBJ2-5 were the favored segments.

Specified time point: persistent/refractory GD, antithyroid drugs over 5 years with positive TRAb. PBMC RNA was the source of the TCR library. Those enrolled as patients came out of an endocrinology department in Xi'an, China. This chain connects TRBV5-1 to TRBJ2-3; TRBD2 matches at 7 bases. Source: peripheral blood mononuclear cells (PBMCs), taken when the disease was refractory, from a patient treated with antithyroid drugs. This TCR derives from a female donor with Graves disease. For the CDR3, the DNA is TGCGCCAGCAGTGTTGCAGCGGGGCGCACAGATACGCAGTATTTT. Translating it yields CASSVAAGRTDTQYF. Combining the CDR3 with reference TRBV5-1 and TRBJ2-3 gives the whole variable domain KAGVTQTPRYLIKTRGQQVTLSCSPISGHRSVSWYQQTPGQGLQFLFEYFSETQRNKGNFPGRFSGRQFSNSRSEMNVSTLELGDSALYLCASSVAAGRTDTQYFGPGTRLTVL.